This T cell receptor beta chain is from a study of blood T cell repertoires in COVID-19 (dated by TCRdb to about 2020). About the study as a whole: Samples covering the acute and convalescent phases of COVID-19 were provided by collaborators in the United States, Italy and Spain. The prospective study material was composed of cDNA or gDNA derived from T cells, B-cell-depleted T cells, or PBMCs. Subjects who had been exposed to COVID-19, were actively infected with it, or had recovered from it provided the deeply sampled blood TCRbeta repertoires that made up the dataset. The repertoires were released in a freely available public database intended as a resource for research on the immune response to SARS-CoV-2. The samples were drawn from two sources: the first 160 participants of the ongoing ImmuneRACE study, and over 1,000 subjects contributed by 6 global collaborators. A de-identified subject ID, COVID-19 status, age in years and sex were almost always included in the sample metadata. Where HLA class I and class II types were available, the types were taken from metadata supplied by the sample provider, not from assay-based typing. On the study overall, not on this receptor specifically: The quantity of clinical and demographic metadata differed by source and by participant and was supplied without curation.

Notes on this clone: Its recognized antigen is unknown. No base quality values were provided; no much bigger clone lies one nucleotide off.

TCRbeta CDR3 regions were amplified from genomic DNA using the immunoSEQ Assay, a bias-controlled multiplex PCR. Regarding the original processing steps: The number of nucleated cells in each sample was estimated from the amplification of reference gene primers within the assay. To quantify the absolute abundance of each unique TCRbeta CDR3 rearrangement, sequence reads were collapsed and filtered. Productive Simpson clonality was computed per sample as the square root of Simpson's diversity index over productive rearrangements. TCRdb stores this immuneACCESS table with in-frame sequences only. Part of the clones is absent; in the studies checked, under half of the shortfall reflects unresolved V genes, and no reason is known for the rest. From that table come the V and J calls and clone size; the DNA was used to work out D and trimming. Counted in this sample were around 25,000 clones; under 85% of them appeared once. The ten top clones hold roughly 71% of the sample.

V gives up 6 bases and J gives up 4 bases, and the segment between their germline ends measures 13 bases. The germline V gene sets CDR1 to MNHEY and CDR2 to SVGAGI. The CDR3, cysteine through phenylalanine, is 14 amino acids long. The CDR3 DNA has 42 bases and is translated from base 1. Collaborating institutions collected whole blood in K2EDTA tubes following their own protocols. For TCRbeta analysis, collaborators shipped samples in one of three forms: frozen whole blood, isolated PBMCs, or DNA extracted from either of those sample types. Recombination connected TRBV6-5 to TRBJ2-1; the D gene is unclear. The sequencing sample was made of peripheral blood. This TCR came from a man between 65 and 85 years old with acute or convalescent COVID-19. The sequenced DNA is TGTGCCAGCAGCCGTAGTCACGAATACAATGAGCAGTTCTTC. It codes for CASSRSHEYNEQFF.